The rows below give T cell receptor beta chains drawn from one sample of a study of blood T cell repertoires in COVID-19. Some clones are missing from TCRdb's copy, which holds only in-frame ones; the method was immunoSEQ multiplex PCR. The repertoire holds approximately 260,000 clones, with 80% to 95% as singletons. The sequencing input was PBMCs or T cells enriched from blood (not recorded which). Receptor source: a woman between 18 and 29 years old who had recovered from COVID-19. Both conserved end residues are part of each CDR3. The D gene is left open where the match is weak. For some rows the clone size is stated as once, few or many, or as a class when expanded; others skip it.

d_call: TRBD2; clone_size: .; j_call: TRBJ2-1; v_call: TRBV5-4; cdr3_aa: CASSLALAGGRQGQFF; cdr3_nt: TGTGCCAGCAGCTTGGCACTAGCGGGGGGGCGACAGGGGCAGTTCTTC
d_call: .; clone_size: once; j_call: TRBJ2-2; v_call: TRBV6-1; cdr3_aa: CASSENIFTGELFF; cdr3_nt: TGTGCCAGCAGTGAAAACATCTTTACCGGGGAGCTGTTTTTT
d_call: .; clone_size: .; j_call: TRBJ1-2; v_call: TRBV5-1; cdr3_aa: CASSLIPGWSRGYTF; cdr3_nt: TGCGCCAGCAGCTTGATCCCAGGGTGGTCCCGGGGCTACACCTTC
d_call: .; clone_size: once; j_call: TRBJ1-2; v_call: TRBV2; cdr3_aa: CASSKDIYGYTF; cdr3_nt: TGTGCCAGCAGTAAGGACATCTATGGCTACACCTTC
d_call: TRBD1; clone_size: .; j_call: TRBJ2-7; v_call: TRBV19; cdr3_aa: CASRQGASSYEQYF; cdr3_nt: TGTGCCAGTAGACAGGGGGCCTCCTCCTACGAGCAGTACTTC
d_call: TRBD2; clone_size: .; j_call: TRBJ2-7; v_call: TRBV27; cdr3_aa: CASSLSSAGGVYEQYF; cdr3_nt: TGTGCCAGCAGTTTATCGTCTGCGGGAGGGGTATACGAGCAGTACTTC
d_call: .; clone_size: .; j_call: TRBJ1-2; v_call: TRBV4-1; cdr3_aa: CASSQSDTNNYGYTF; cdr3_nt: TGCGCCAGCAGCCAAAGTGACACGAACAACTATGGCTACACCTTC
d_call: .; clone_size: .; j_call: TRBJ1-2; v_call: TRBV4-3; cdr3_aa: CASSQDQGRSRIYGYTF; cdr3_nt: TGCGCCAGCAGCCAAGATCAGGGTCGTTCACGTATCTATGGCTACACCTTC
d_call: TRBD1; clone_size: .; j_call: TRBJ1-6; v_call: TRBV5-8; cdr3_aa: CASSLLQGNSPLHF; cdr3_nt: TGTGCCAGCAGCTTGTTACAGGGGAATTCACCCCTCCACTTT
d_call: .; clone_size: .; j_call: TRBJ1-4; v_call: TRBV3-1/TRBV3-2; cdr3_aa: CASSQDWSPPEKLFF; cdr3_nt: TGTGCCAGCAGCCAAGATTGGAGCCCCCCCGAAAAACTGTTTTTT
d_call: .; clone_size: few; j_call: TRBJ2-7; v_call: TRBV11-2; cdr3_aa: CASSSGLRGPSYEQYF; cdr3_nt: TGTGCCAGCAGCTCAGGTCTCAGGGGTCCCTCCTACGAGCAGTACTTC
d_call: TRBD1; clone_size: .; j_call: TRBJ2-5; v_call: TRBV29-1; cdr3_aa: CSVPMGTVKETQYF; cdr3_nt: TGCAGCGTCCCAATGGGGACAGTAAAAGAGACCCAGTACTTC
d_call: .; clone_size: .; j_call: TRBJ1-1; v_call: TRBV28; cdr3_aa: CASSSVGVMNTEAFF; cdr3_nt: TGTGCCAGCAGTTCGGTGGGAGTGATGAACACTGAAGCTTTCTTT
d_call: .; clone_size: .; j_call: TRBJ1-6; v_call: TRBV5-4; cdr3_aa: CASSLGEGLPLHF; cdr3_nt: TGTGCCAGCAGCTTAGGCGAGGGCCTACCCCTCCACTTT
d_call: TRBD1; clone_size: .; j_call: TRBJ2-7; v_call: TRBV18; cdr3_aa: CASSRNRGDEQYF; cdr3_nt: TGTGCCAGCTCAAGGAACAGGGGGGATGAGCAGTACTTC
d_call: .; clone_size: .; j_call: TRBJ1-1; v_call: TRBV5-1; cdr3_aa: CASSAQTGNTEAFF; cdr3_nt: TGCGCCAGCAGCGCCCAGACAGGGAACACTGAAGCTTTCTTT
d_call: TRBD1; clone_size: .; j_call: TRBJ1-2; v_call: TRBV4-2; cdr3_aa: CASSQTGGNYGYTF; cdr3_nt: TGTGCCAGCAGCCAAACAGGGGGCAACTATGGCTACACCTTC
d_call: TRBD2; clone_size: .; j_call: TRBJ2-3; v_call: TRBV5-6; cdr3_aa: CASSLAGITDTQYF; cdr3_nt: TGTGCCAGCAGCTTAGCGGGGATAACAGATACGCAGTATTTT